This T cell receptor (beta chain) derives from a study of T cells expressing NK-cell markers. Overall study context: Beta-chain profiling covered CD3+CD56+NKG2C+, CD3+CD56+NKG2C- and CD3+CD56-NKG2C+ sorted subsets.

Worth noting for this clonotype: Its specificity is not known.

General observations from the study: Clones of NKG2C+ T cells that had expanded were of unclear HCMV specificity. In a handful of donors, dominant clonotypes made up about 25-60.1% of CD3+CD56-NKG2C+ cells.

Germline V gene data show CDR1 as MNHEY and CDR2 as SVGEGT. This CDR3 spans 12 amino acids. Reanalyzing the 5' RACE reads, TCRdb keeps one entry per CDR3 protein, without DNA. Its clone listing holds over 120,000 distinct CDR3 sequences. The receptor was derived from a man between 18 and 35 years old in good health. Material: blood T cells: a sorted CD56 or NKG2C T cell subset, CD4+ or CD8+ T cells, or bulk PBMC T cells (not recorded which). This chain uses TRBV6-2 or TRBV6-3 with TRBJ2-3. CDR3 amino acids: CASSYILDTQYF.